This T cell receptor beta chain was retrieved from a study of lymphopenia after photon versus proton radiotherapy. Whole-study results and caveats: After the lymphocyte nadir, photon-treated repertoires showed oligoclonal expansion, especially of CD8+ Temra cells. Relative stability marked proton patients; photon patients lost diversity and naive cells. Authors raise, but do not show, better survival with proton therapy. In patients who died, overall survival fell as post-nadir TCR diversity dropped more.

In germline, CDR1 is SGHVS, CDR2 FQNEAQ. Losses at the gene ends were 6 bases for V and 4 bases for J; bases not matched to a gene: 5. The CDR3 runs to 15 residues. Profiled with immunoSEQ multiplex PCR; TCRdb holds only in-frame clones, not every one. This sample has about 26,000 clones, with less than 90% found just once. Details on this clone: The target antigen is unknown.

The chain joins TRBV7-8 to TRBJ2-2; 10 bases line up with TRBD1. The sequences come from peripheral blood, collected from a patient treated with photon-based radiotherapy. This TCR was sampled from a woman in her fifties or sixties with pancreatic cancer. The CDR3 region is CASRPDRGGTGELFF. In DNA, the CDR3 is TGTGCCAGCAGACCGGACAGGGGGGGCACCGGGGAGCTGTTTTTT.